This T cell receptor (beta chain) was found in a study of radiation and T cells in renal cell carcinoma. Across the study: Nephrectomy followed 15 Gy stereotactic body radiation by 4 weeks. Study-level points and caveats: Baseline intratumoral clonotype presence is unknown without pretreatment biopsies.

TCRdb keeps only in-frame clones here, not all; method: immunoSEQ multiplex PCR. Counted here are about 130,000 clones, roughly four fifths occurring once; the ten biggest clones make up about 1.9%. Comment on this clone: Its antigen is unknown.

The CDR3 loop spans 15 amino acids. Germline V gives CDR1 MGHRA, CDR2 YSYEKL. V was trimmed by 1 base and J by 5 bases, leaving 14 bases between them. Indicated time point: blood 2 weeks post-SBRT. This sample's treatment: 15 Gy SBRT to primary tumor, nephrectomy 4 weeks later. After SBRT, blood was collected at 2 and 4 weeks, plus baseline. This receptor was identified in a woman aged 60-70 years with renal cell carcinoma. The chain links TRBV4-1 to TRBJ2-5; a weak D match, TRBD2 (6 bases). The sample in question was blood, obtained from a patient whose treatment included radiotherapy and nephrectomy. The CDR3, as DNA: TGCGCCAGCAGCCAAGGGCCGGGAGTGTCTGAGACCCAGTACTTC. This codes for CASSQGPGVSETQYF.